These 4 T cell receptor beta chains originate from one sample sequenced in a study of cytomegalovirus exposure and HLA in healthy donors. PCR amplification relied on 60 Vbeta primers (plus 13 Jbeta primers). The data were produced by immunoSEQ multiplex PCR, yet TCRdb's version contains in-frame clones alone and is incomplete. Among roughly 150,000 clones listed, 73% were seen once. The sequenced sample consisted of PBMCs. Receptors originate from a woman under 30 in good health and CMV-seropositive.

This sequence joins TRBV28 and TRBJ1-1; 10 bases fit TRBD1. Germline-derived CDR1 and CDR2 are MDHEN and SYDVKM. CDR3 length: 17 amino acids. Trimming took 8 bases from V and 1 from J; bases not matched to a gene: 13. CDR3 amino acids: CASPGVDRGSENTEAFF. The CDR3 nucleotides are TGTGCCAGCCCGGGGGTGGACAGGGGGTCGGAGAACACTGAAGCTTTCTTT.

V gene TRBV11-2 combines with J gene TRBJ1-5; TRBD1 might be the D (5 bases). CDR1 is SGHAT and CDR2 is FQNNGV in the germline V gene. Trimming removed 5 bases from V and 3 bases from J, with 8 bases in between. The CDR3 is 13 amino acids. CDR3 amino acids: CASSPGHNQPQHF. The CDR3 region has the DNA TGTGCCAGCAGCCCAGGGCACAATCAGCCCCAGCATTTT. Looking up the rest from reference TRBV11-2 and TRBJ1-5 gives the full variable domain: EAGVAQSPRYKIIEKRQSVAFWCNPISGHATLYWYQQILGQGPKLLIQFQNNGVVDDSQLPKDRFSAERLKGVDSTLKIQPAKLEDSAVYLCASSPGHNQPQHFGDGTRLSIL.

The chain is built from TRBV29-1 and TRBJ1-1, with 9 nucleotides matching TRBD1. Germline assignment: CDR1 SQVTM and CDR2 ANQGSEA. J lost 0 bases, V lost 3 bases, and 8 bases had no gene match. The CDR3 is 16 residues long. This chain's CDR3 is CSVEEGQGALNTEAFF. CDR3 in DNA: TGCAGCGTTGAGGAGGGACAGGGAGCCCTGAACACTGAAGCTTTCTTT.

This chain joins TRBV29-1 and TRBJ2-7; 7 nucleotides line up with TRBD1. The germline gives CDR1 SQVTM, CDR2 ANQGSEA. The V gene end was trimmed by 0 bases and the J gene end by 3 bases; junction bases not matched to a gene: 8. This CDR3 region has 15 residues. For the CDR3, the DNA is TGCAGCGTTGAAGATCAAGGGACAGCGAACTACGAGCAGTACTTC. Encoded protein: CSVEDQGTANYEQYF.